This entry is about one T cell receptor beta chain. Its specificity is not known. From the 5' RACE reads, TCRdb called clonotypes with MiXCR, one entry per CDR3 protein. Here the sample spans more than 95,000 distinct CDR3 sequences, less than 15% being singletons. The data were obtained in a study of spatial heterogeneity in lung cancer. Study context: At a median of roughly 2 years after resection, follow-up PBMC samples were sequenced when available. A consistent excess of beta-chain over alpha-chain sequences was detected.

Points from the study as a whole: Ubiquitous expanded tumor TCRs surfaced in blood more at resection than they did at follow-up.

Germline values: CDR1 MNHEY, CDR2 SMNVEV (reference sequence). There are 13 residues in the CDR3. V lost 2 bases and J 3 bases, leaving 7 bases between the germline ends. The time point was: blood at routine non-recurrence follow-up after resection. The input material, whole RNA from tumor, nontumor lung or frozen PBMC, was sequenced unsorted. Sample: PBMCs, taken at follow-up. This clonotype was obtained from a male donor with early-stage non-small cell lung cancer. The chain is built from TRBV27 and TRBJ2-5; D gene unclear. The CDR3 here is CASSLGVKETQYF. For the CDR3, the DNA is TGTGCCAGCAGTTTAGGGGTGAAAGAGACCCAGTACTTC.